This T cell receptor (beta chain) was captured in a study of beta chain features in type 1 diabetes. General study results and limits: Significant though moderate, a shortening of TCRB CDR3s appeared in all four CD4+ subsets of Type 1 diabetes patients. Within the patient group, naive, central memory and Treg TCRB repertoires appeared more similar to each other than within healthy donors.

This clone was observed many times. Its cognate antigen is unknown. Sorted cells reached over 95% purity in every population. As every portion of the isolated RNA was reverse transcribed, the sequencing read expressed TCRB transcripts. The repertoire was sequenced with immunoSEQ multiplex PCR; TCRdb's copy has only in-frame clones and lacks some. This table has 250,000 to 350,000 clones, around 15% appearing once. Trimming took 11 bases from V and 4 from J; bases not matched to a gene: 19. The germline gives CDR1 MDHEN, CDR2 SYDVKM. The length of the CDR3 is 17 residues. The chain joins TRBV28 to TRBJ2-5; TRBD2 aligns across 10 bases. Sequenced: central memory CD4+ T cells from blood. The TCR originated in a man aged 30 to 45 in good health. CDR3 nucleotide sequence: TGTGCCGCCCGGCCCTTAGCGGGAGGTATTCTGGGAGAGACCCAGTACTTC. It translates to CAARPLAGGILGETQYF.